The 26 T cell receptor beta chains listed next were all sequenced from one sample in a study of blood T cell repertoires in COVID-19. Repertoires were generated with immunoSEQ multiplex PCR, while TCRdb's copy carries only in-frame clones and drops some. In the table there are 150,000 to 200,000 clones, more than 80% of which are singletons. The sample taken for sequencing was peripheral blood. The source is a woman aged 40-49 years with COVID-19, enrolled during active disease.

The chain joins TRBV12-5 to TRBJ2-1, with TRBD1 as a possible D gene (5 bases). The CDR3 is 16 residues long. V shed 1 base and J shed 3 bases, with 13 bases lying between them. Germline V gives CDR1 LGHNT, CDR2 FRNRAP. The CDR3, as DNA: TGTGCTAGTGGTTTGGACCCAGGGCATTTCTACAATGAGCAGTTCTTC. It is translated as CASGLDPGHFYNEQFF.

The chain has TRBV18 and TRBJ1-2; D not certain. This CDR3 region has 13 residues. V lost 10 bases and J lost 8, with 20 bases in between. Germline CDR1 reads KGHSH; CDR2 reads LQKENI. The CDR3 here is CATTTATGDGYTF. CDR3 nucleotides: TGTGCCACCACAACCGCGACGGGAGACGGCTACACCTTC.

The genes are TRBV14 and TRBJ2-7, with no clear D. This CDR3 spans 12 amino acids. Deletions cut 4 bases from V and 3 bases from J, with 7 bases between. CDR1 and CDR2 from the germline V gene are SGHDN and FVKESK. The CDR3 DNA sequence: TGTGCCAGCAGCCCGTCCTTCTACGAGCAGTACTTC. This gives the protein CASSPSFYEQYF.

Worth noting for this clone: Other nucleotide sequences from this sample produce the same CDR3. The chain employs TRBV19 and TRBJ2-1; 9 bases agree with TRBD2. Trimming took 6 bases from V and 1 from J; bases not matched to a gene: 7. This CDR3 region has 16 residues. In germline, CDR1 is LNHDA, CDR2 SQIVND (reference sequence). The CDR3 spells CASSPSSGSSYNEQFF. The CDR3 nucleotides read TGTGCCAGTAGCCCGAGTAGCGGGAGTTCCTACAATGAGCAGTTCTTC.

This sequence joins TRBV10-3 and TRBJ2-2; D ambiguous. Between the trimmed V and J ends, which lost 4 bases and 6 bases, there was a span of 9 bases. CDR3 length: 13 amino acids. CDR1 ENHRY and CDR2 SYGVKD come from the germline V gene. DNA of the CDR3: TGTGCCATCAGTGTGCAGGCCCCCGGGGAGCTGTTTTTT. Encoded protein: CAISVQAPGELFF.

V usage is TRBV29-1 and J usage is TRBJ1-1, with TRBD1 identical over 8 bases. Unmatched junction bases numbered 4, after V lost 6 bases and J lost 4 bases. From germline, CDR1 is SQVTM and CDR2 ANQGSEA. This CDR3 has 12 residues. CDR3 in DNA: TGCAGCGTAGATCAGGGGGCCACTGAAGCTTTCTTT. Its translation is CSVDQGATEAFF.

This clone was counted a few times. The chain is built from TRBV4-1 and TRBJ2-3, with TRBD2 identical over 13 bases. Germline lookup yields CDR1 MGHRA and CDR2 YSYEKL. V lost 0 bases, J lost 6 bases, and 3 bases stayed unmatched. CDR3 size: 16 residues. CDR3 in amino acids: CASSQDLLAGGDTQYF. In DNA form, the CDR3 reads TGCGCCAGCAGCCAAGATCTACTAGCGGGAGGGGATACGCAGTATTTT.

The CDR3 protein is CASSLGGNSYEQYF. CDR3 sequence (DNA): TGTGCCAGCAGTTTGGGCGGGAACTCCTACGAGCAGTACTTC. This chain links TRBV28 with TRBJ2-7, with a tentative D call TRBD2 (6 bases). V lost 3 bases to trimming and J lost 0 bases, with 9 bases between them. This CDR3 comprises 14 residues. The germline CDR1 and CDR2 sequences are MDHEN and SYDVKM.

This clone has just a few counts. The gene calls are TRBV5-1 and TRBJ2-1; D is possibly TRBD2 (5 bases). The CDR3 consists of 15 residues. V was shortened by 5 bases and J by 0 bases, with 12 bases between the two germline ends. Germline assignment: CDR1 SGHRS and CDR2 YFSETQ. The CDR3 region is CASRAVGSSYNEQFF. The CDR3 DNA is TGCGCCAGCAGAGCGGTTGGGAGCTCCTACAATGAGCAGTTCTTC.

The chain is built from TRBV20-1 and TRBJ2-7, with D maybe TRBD2 (6 bases). The CDR3 totals 11 residues. The V gene's germline CDR1 is DFQATT and CDR2 SNEGSKA (reference sequence). V was trimmed by 7 bases and J by 3 bases, leaving 10 bases between them. The CDR3 sequence is CSGGVDYEQYF. The CDR3 DNA reads TGCAGTGGGGGGGTGGACTACGAGCAGTACTTC.

V gene TRBV6-2 or TRBV6-3 combines with J gene TRBJ1-2; no clear D gene. V gave up 0 bases and J gave up 6 bases, with 5 bases separating them. Germline CDR1 MNHEY, CDR2 SVGEGT. The CDR3 is 12 amino acids. The CDR3 DNA sequence: TGTGCCAGCAGTTACTCGCCGGATGGCTACACCTTC. Amino acids: CASSYSPDGYTF.

The CDR3 sequence is CASSLRTGRSLSGANVLTF. In nucleotides, the CDR3 is TGTGCCAGTAGTCTTAGGACAGGACGCTCCCTCTCTGGGGCCAACGTCCTGACTTTC. V is TRBV19 and J is TRBJ2-6; 7 bases line up with TRBD1. Germline V gene lookup returns CDR1 LNHDA and CDR2 SQIVND (reference sequence). CDR3 size: 19 residues. J gave up 0 bases and V 5 bases, and 13 bases lay outside the gene matches.

This clone was found once. V and J are TRBV12-3 or TRBV12-4 and TRBJ1-4; D unclear. This CDR3 spans 13 amino acids. The V end was cut by 6 bases, the J end by 4 bases, with 9 bases between. The CDR3 here is CASSSIGNEKLFF. As DNA, the CDR3 is TGTGCCAGCAGCTCTATCGGTAATGAAAAACTGTTTTTT.

A few counts support this clone. The chain carries TRBV7-9 and TRBJ2-1, with 9 bases lining up with TRBD1. Germline CDR1 reads SEHNR; CDR2 reads FQNEAQ (reference sequence). This CDR3 is built from 13 residues. V shed 6 bases, J shed 6 bases, and the junction held 3 bases outside the gene matches. The CDR3 region is CASRGTGLNEQFF. The CDR3 DNA follows: TGTGCCAGCAGGGGGACAGGGCTCAATGAGCAGTTCTTC.

The chain employs TRBV19 and TRBJ1-2; D unclear. Germline assignment: CDR1 LNHDA and CDR2 SQIVND (reference sequence). Trimming took off 1 base at V and 2 bases at J, with 8 bases between the two ends. The CDR3 is made up of 14 amino acids. In nucleotides, the CDR3 is TGTGCCAGTAGTATAGCCCACACGAACTATGGCTACACCTTC. This translates into CASSIAHTNYGYTF.

The chain combines TRBV6-4 with TRBJ1-5, with 9 bases fitting TRBD1. Germline CDR1 is MRHNA and CDR2 is SNTAGT. The trim removed 8 bases at V and 0 bases at J, leaving 14 bases unmatched. The CDR3 length is 18 residues. The CDR3 is CASLATGQGDYSNQPQHF. CDR3 in DNA: TGTGCCAGCCTCGCGACGGGACAGGGAGACTATAGCAATCAGCCCCAGCATTTT.

The V and J genes are TRBV18 and TRBJ2-2, with TRBD1 matching over 8 bases. The J segment lost 4 bases and the V segment lost 3 bases, leaving 4 bases of the junction unmatched. Germline loops: CDR1 KGHSH, CDR2 LQKENI. The CDR3 contains 15 residues. The CDR3 region has the DNA TGTGCCAGCTCACCGCAGGGACAGGCCACCGGGGAGCTGTTTTTT. The encoded protein is CASSPQGQATGELFF.

The chain is built from TRBV7-9 and TRBJ2-1, with TRBD2 as a possible D gene (6 bases). CDR1 SEHNR and CDR2 FQNEAQ come from the germline V gene (reference sequence). The CDR3 sequence is 18 residues long. The V end lost 5 bases, the J end lost 0 bases, and 20 bases lay between the germline ends. The CDR3 spells CASSPPAGGTPSYNEQFF. The CDR3 bases are TGTGCCAGCAGCCCCCCGGCCGGGGGTACCCCCTCCTACAATGAGCAGTTCTTC. Supplemented by reference TRBV7-9 and TRBJ2-1, the full variable domain reads DTGVSQNPRHKITKRGQNVTFRCDPISEHNRLYWYRQTLGQGPEFLTYFQNEAQLEKSRLLSDRFSAERPKGSFSTLEIQRTEQGDSAMYLCASSPPAGGTPSYNEQFFGPGTRLTVL.

This clone was recorded at least ten times. The same CDR3 arises from other DNA sequences in this sample as well. This chain links TRBV7-3 with TRBJ2-3; a possible D gene is TRBD2 (5 bases). The CDR3 has 15 residues. Germline lookup yields CDR1 SGHTA and CDR2 FQGTGA. V was clipped by 6 bases and J by 0 bases, with 13 bases between them. The CDR3 nucleotides read TGTGCCAGCAGTCGTTCCGGCGGGAGCACAGATACGCAGTATTTT. This gives the protein CASSRSGGSTDTQYF.

CDR3: CASSFPDTEAFF. Here the CDR3 DNA reads TGTGCCAGCAGCTTTCCCGACACTGAAGCTTTCTTT. V is TRBV5-4 and J is TRBJ1-1, with D uncertain. CDR3 length: 12 residues. V dropped 2 bases and J dropped 3 bases, with 5 bases sitting between them. CDR1 and CDR2 (germline): SGHNT, YYREEE (reference sequence).

The CDR3 protein is CASSHRQGTGTQYF. The DNA for the CDR3 is TGTGCCAGCAGCCATCGACAGGGCACCGGGACCCAGTACTTC. The V and J genes are TRBV14 and TRBJ2-5, with TRBD1 matching 7 bases. From germline, CDR1 is SGHDN and CDR2 FVKESK. The length of the CDR3 is 14 residues. The J segment lost 7 bases and the V segment lost 3 bases, leaving 8 bases of the junction unmatched.

The chain is built from TRBV5-4 and TRBJ2-2, with D perhaps matching TRBD1 (7 bases). The V gene lost 4 bases and the J gene lost 7 bases, with 17 bases spanning the gap. Germline CDR1 SGHNT, CDR2 YYREEE (reference sequence). This CDR3 contains 15 residues. The CDR3 coding sequence is TGTGCCAGCAGCCCAGGGGGGCGAAGAGGCGGGGAGCTGTTTTTT. Its translation: CASSPGGRRGGELFF.

The chain links TRBV11-2 to TRBJ2-1; 8 nucleotides align to TRBD2. CDR1 and CDR2 from the germline V gene are SGHAT and FQNNGV. The V segment lost 3 bases and the J segment 4 bases; nucleotides outside the gene matches: 14. The CDR3 spans 18 residues. In DNA form, the CDR3 reads TGTGCCAGCAGCTTGATAGCGGGACTAAAGATCCCTTACAATGAGCAGTTCTTC. As protein: CASSLIAGLKIPYNEQFF.

The chain joins TRBV10-3 to TRBJ1-2; D perhaps matches TRBD1 (5 bases). The germline V gene encodes CDR1 ENHRY and CDR2 SYGVKD. CDR3 length: 13 residues. Trimming cost V 10 bases and J 5 bases, with 17 bases left between them. The CDR3, as DNA: TGTGCCACGACAGCCCTCGAGGCGTATGGCTACACCTTC. Encoded protein: CATTALEAYGYTF.

The chain carries TRBV6-5 and TRBJ1-2, with TRBD1 identical over 9 bases. The junction had 6 bases not matched to a gene; V was cut back by 8 bases and J by 8 bases. Germline V gives CDR1 MNHEY, CDR2 SVGAGI. This CDR3 is built from 12 residues. CDR3 DNA sequence: TGTGCCAGCCGGACAGGGGTAGAAGGCTACACCTTC. This translates into CASRTGVEGYTF.

This chain links TRBV28 with TRBJ2-5; 12 bases are shared with TRBD2. The V segment lost 8 bases and the J segment 5 bases; nucleotides outside the gene matches: 6. This CDR3 contains 14 residues. Germline V lookup: CDR1 MDHEN, CDR2 SYDVKM. The CDR3 DNA is TGTGCCAGCGACCCCGGGACTAGCGGGGAGACCCAGTACTTC. Amino acid sequence: CASDPGTSGETQYF.